Each of the 11 T cell receptor beta chains below was sequenced from the same sample in a study of cytomegalovirus exposure and HLA in healthy donors. The PCR contained 60 Vbeta and 13 Jbeta primers. The repertoire was sequenced with immunoSEQ multiplex PCR; TCRdb's copy has only in-frame clones and lacks some. The sample lists approximately 120,000 clones, 70% to 75% occurring once. Source material: PBMCs. All receptors derive from a man aged 25-40 years in good health and CMV-seronegative.

This chain joins TRBV29-1 and TRBJ1-4, with no clear D. CDR3 length equals 13 residues. The germline V gene encodes CDR1 SQVTM and CDR2 ANQGSEA. Trimming removed 5 bases from V and 3 bases from J, with 10 bases in between. The CDR3 nucleotides read TGCAGCGTTCTGAGGGAGGCTAATGAAAAACTGTTTTTT. This gives the protein CSVLREANEKLFF.

This clone was detected a few times. The chain has TRBV6-1 and TRBJ2-3; 8 bases are a match to TRBD1. V was clipped by 4 bases and J by 2 bases; unmatched bases: 8. The germline V gene has CDR1 MNHNS and CDR2 SASEGT. CDR3 size: 16 residues. CDR3 loop: CASSGYDRGPTDTQYF. The DNA of the CDR3 is TGTGCCAGCAGTGGATACGACAGGGGCCCCACAGATACGCAGTATTTT.

The chain uses TRBV19 and TRBJ2-7, with D possibly being TRBD2 (7 bases). Germline CDR1 is LNHDA and CDR2 is SQIVND (reference sequence). The CDR3 runs to 15 residues. Trimming left V 5 bases short and J 3 bases short, with 17 bases between. CDR3 protein: CASSPGGVLNYEQYF. The CDR3 bases are TGTGCCAGTAGTCCGGGGGGCGTCCTTAACTACGAGCAGTACTTC.

The rearrangement uses TRBV7-2 and TRBJ2-5; D might be TRBD1 (6 bases). Trimming shortened V by 3 bases and J by 5 bases, and 10 bases separated the two germline ends. The CDR3 spans 13 residues. The germline CDR1 and CDR2 sequences are SGHTA and FQGNSA. In DNA form, the CDR3 reads TGTGCCAGCAGCTTGTCGCAGGGGGAGACCCAGTACTTC. Protein sequence: CASSLSQGETQYF. Full variable domain (remainder filled in from reference TRBV7-2 and TRBJ2-5): GAGVSQSPSNKVTEKGKDVELRCDPISGHTALYWYRQSLGQGLEFLIYFQGNSAPDKSGLPSDRFSAERTGGSVSTLTIQRTQQEDSAVYLCASSLSQGETQYFGPGTRLLVL.

The chain joins TRBV21-1 to TRBJ1-4. TRBV21-1 is reported as a pseudogene. The CDR3 sequence is 14 residues long. The CDR3 sequence is CASSKRNSNEKLFF. DNA of the CDR3: TGTGCCAGCAGCAAAAGAAACTCTAATGAAAAACTGTTTTTT.

In this sample, this clone turned up a few times. The chain links TRBV29-1 to TRBJ2-7, with TRBD2 identical over 11 bases. From germline, CDR1 is SQVTM and CDR2 ANQGSEA. This CDR3 has 14 residues. V was pared by 2 bases and J by 3 bases, with 3 bases of the junction left unmatched. DNA for the CDR3: TGCAGCGTTGAACCGCTAGCGGGAGGCTACGAGCAGTACTTC. Translated: CSVEPLAGGYEQYF.

J is TRBJ2-7 and V is TRBV6-5, with D possibly being TRBD2 (5 bases). There are 15 residues in the CDR3. Trimming pared 2 bases from V and 0 bases from J, leaving 11 bases between. Germline V gene data show CDR1 as MNHEY and CDR2 as SVGAGI. CDR3 bases: TGTGCCAGCAGTTACGAGGGCAGCCACTCCTACGAGCAGTACTTC. This sequence encodes CASSYEGSHSYEQYF.

The J gene is TRBJ2-3, the V gene TRBV5-6; 14 nucleotides align to TRBD2. The trim removed 2 bases at V and 6 bases at J, leaving 5 bases unmatched. This CDR3 is built from 16 residues. Germline-derived CDR1 and CDR2 are SGHDT and YYEEEE. The CDR3, as DNA: TGTGCCAGCAGCTTCGGACTAGCGGGAGGAAGTGATACGCAGTATTTT. Protein: CASSFGLAGGSDTQYF.

The V gene is TRBV6-5, the J gene TRBJ1-2; D is possibly TRBD1 (5 bases). Looked up from germline, CDR1 is MNHEY and CDR2 is SVGAGI. The V end lost 6 bases, the J end lost 5 bases, and 13 bases lay between the germline ends. The CDR3 consists of 13 residues. The CDR3 region is CASRTQAGYGYTF. As DNA, the CDR3 is TGTGCCAGCAGGACACAGGCAGGGTATGGCTACACCTTC.

The V gene is TRBV5-6, the J gene TRBJ1-2; 7 nucleotides agree with TRBD1. Germline assignment: CDR1 SGHDT and CDR2 YYEEEE. The CDR3 loop spans 11 amino acids. Trimming at V came to 5 bases and at J to 12 bases, leaving 7 bases not matched to a gene. CDR3 coding DNA: TGTGCCAGCAGAAATGGACAGGTCCACACCTTC. Its protein is CASRNGQVHTF.

The rearrangement joins TRBV10-3 to TRBJ2-7; 8 bases align to TRBD2. This CDR3 contains 16 residues. J was trimmed by 1 base and V by 4 bases; bases with no gene match: 9. Germline V gene sequence: CDR1 ENHRY, CDR2 SYGVKD. The CDR3: CAISVSSGAISYEQYF. CDR3 nucleotides: TGTGCCATCAGTGTGAGTAGCGGGGCGATTTCCTACGAGCAGTACTTC.